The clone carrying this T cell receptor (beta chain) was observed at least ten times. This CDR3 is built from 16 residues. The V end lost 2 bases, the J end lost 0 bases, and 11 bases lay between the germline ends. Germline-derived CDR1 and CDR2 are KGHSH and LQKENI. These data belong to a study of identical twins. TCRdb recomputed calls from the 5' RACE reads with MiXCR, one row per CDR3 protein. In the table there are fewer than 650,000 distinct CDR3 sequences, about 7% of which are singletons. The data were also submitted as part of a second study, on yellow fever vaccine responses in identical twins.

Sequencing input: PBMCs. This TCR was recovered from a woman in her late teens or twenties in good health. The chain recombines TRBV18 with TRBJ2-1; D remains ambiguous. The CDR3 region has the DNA TGTGCCAGCTCACCAATTATCCTAGTCTCCTACAATGAGCAGTTCTTC. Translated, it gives CASSPIILVSYNEQFF. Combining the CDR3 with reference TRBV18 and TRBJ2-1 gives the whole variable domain NAGVMQNPRHLVRRRGQEARLRCSPMKGHSHVYWYRQLPEEGLKFMVYLQKENIIDESGMPKERFSAEFPKEGPSILRIQQVVRGDSAAYFCASSPIILVSYNEQFFGPGTRLTVL.